Sequencing of this TCR beta chain was carried out in a study of OX40 agonist ivuxolimab in advanced cancers. At the level of the whole study: Ivuxolimab was an agonistic, fully human IgG2 monoclonal antibody directed against OX40 (CD134), a costimulatory receptor. Among the roughly 52 dose-escalation patients, some 19 had hepatocellular carcinoma, around 15 melanoma, 9 renal cell carcinoma and 9 head and neck cancer. Patients were allowed to have had prior anti-PD-1, anti-PD-L1 or anti-CTLA-4 therapy, and approximately 40% of the dose-escalation patients had previously received checkpoint inhibitors. In the dose-escalation cohort, 82.7% of patients were male, and the mean age was roughly 56 years with a range of about 20 to 90. Intravenous ivuxolimab was administered to patients every 2 weeks at six dose levels: 0.01, 0.1, 0.3, 1.5, 3 and 10 mg/kg. Partial responses occurred in three dose-escalation patients, of whom one had hepatocellular carcinoma and two had cutaneous melanoma. The point of sequencing TCRbeta in the periphery was to test whether ivuxolimab changed TCR sequence diversity and drove clonal T-cell expansion. The paper reports the monotherapy dose-escalation portion (N of about 50 patients) of the phase I ivuxolimab trial. General findings and caveats noted by the study authors: After ivuxolimab, CD8+ T cells had more expanded clones than CD4+ T cells on average. In the 0.1-3.0 mg/kg groups, partial responders had among the lowest normalized peripheral clonal expansion, particularly in CD8+ T cells. At doses of 0.1 to 3.0 mg/kg, clonal expansion of both CD4+ and CD8+ blood T cells was observed from baseline to week 6. Low levels of normalized T-cell clonal expansion were also seen in some patients who did not respond. The antigen specificity of the peripheral T cells that underwent clonal expansion was not determined.

Turning to this clone: No antigen is known for it. No base qualities exist here, and no much larger clone lies one base off it.

The cysteine opens and the phenylalanine closes a CDR3 of 16 amino acids. CDR3 DNA is the only sequence kept; it has 48 bases, read in frame from the first base. Cut back by 5 bases and 0 bases, the V and J ends lie 17 bases apart. CDR1 and CDR2 were assigned from the germline V gene as KGHSH and LQKENI. To sequence the TCRbeta CDR3 region, genomic DNA was isolated from the sorted cells. The immunoSEQ Assay was used to sequence the TCRbeta CDR3 regions. TCRdb limited this immuneACCESS table to in-frame rearrangements with V and J called. A share of clones is missing; checked studies link under half to unresolved V genes, and the rest is unexplained. For this sample there are 77,000 or so clones; around 93% appear just once. The ten biggest clones cover about 0.34% of the sample. Patients with autoimmune disease history or receiving systemic immunosuppression were excluded from the trial. Peripheral blood for TCR sequencing was collected from all dose cohorts at baseline, on cycle 4 day 1, and on cycle 7 day 1. Samples came from an open-label, multicenter, first-in-human phase I dose-escalation trial of ivuxolimab. Adults with locally advanced or metastatic melanoma, renal cell carcinoma, hepatocellular carcinoma or head and neck squamous cell carcinoma were enrolled in the trial. Before TCR sequencing, CD4+ T cells and CD8+ T cells were sorted from peripheral blood as separate populations.

The V gene is TRBV18 and the J gene is TRBJ2-7; no D gene can be assigned with confidence. The TCR sequence derives from an adult with an advanced solid tumor such as melanoma, head and neck, liver or kidney cancer. The sequencing here drew on CD4+ or CD8+ T cells sorted from blood, taken in a trial of the OX40 agonist ivuxolimab. The DNA reads as follows: TGTGCCAGCTCAACGGACCTTCGAGGTCCCTCCTACGAGCAGTACTTC. Its amino acids are CASSTDLRGPSYEQYF.